The 12 T cell receptor beta chains below all came from one sample that was sequenced in a study of blood T cell repertoires in COVID-19. Sequencing was performed with immunoSEQ multiplex PCR; in TCRdb, only in-frame clones are kept and a portion is missing. The sample lists about 140,000 clones; 80% to 90% were seen once. Sample: PBMCs or T cells enriched from blood (not recorded which). The receptors were gathered from a man in his sixties who had recovered from COVID-19.

The V and J genes are TRBV30 and TRBJ1-3; D not resolved. Germline V CDR1 and CDR2: GTSNPN, SVGIG (reference sequence). The CDR3 has 13 residues. Between the trimmed V and J ends, which lost 1 base and 0 bases, there was a span of 4 bases. CDR3 loop: CAWSGSSGNTIYF. DNA for the CDR3: TGTGCCTGGAGTGGGAGCTCTGGAAACACCATATATTTT.

V and J are TRBV5-1 and TRBJ2-1; D is possibly TRBD1 (6 bases). The CDR3 loop spans 14 amino acids. V lost 4 bases and J 6 bases, leaving 14 bases between the germline ends. Germline lookup yields CDR1 SGHRS and CDR2 YFSETQ. The CDR3 region is CASSDPGESNEQFF. The CDR3 DNA is TGCGCCAGCAGCGACCCAGGGGAGAGCAATGAGCAGTTCTTC. Complete variable domain (other parts from reference TRBV5-1 and TRBJ2-1): KAGVTQTPRYLIKTRGQQVTLSCSPISGHRSVSWYQQTPGQGLQFLFEYFSETQRNKGNFPGRFSGRQFSNSRSEMNVSTLELGDSALYLCASSDPGESNEQFFGPGTRLTVL.

This sequence joins TRBV28 and TRBJ2-7; D possibly corresponds to TRBD2 (5 bases). V gave up 2 bases and J gave up 2 bases, with 10 bases separating them. The CDR3 spans 14 residues. The germline gives CDR1 MDHEN, CDR2 SYDVKM. CDR3 nucleotide sequence: TGTGCCAGCAGTTTAGTGGGAGACACCTACGAGCAGTACTTC. This encodes CASSLVGDTYEQYF.

The chain joins TRBV5-4 to TRBJ2-4; TRBD2 matches 10 bases. J gave up 2 bases and V 2 bases, and 1 base lay outside the gene matches. Germline CDR1 SGHNT, CDR2 YYREEE (reference sequence). The CDR3 contains 15 residues. In DNA form, the CDR3 reads TGTGCCAGCAGCTTAGCGGGAGGGTCCAAAAACATTCAGTACTTC. Translated, it gives CASSLAGGSKNIQYF.

The rearrangement joins TRBV29-1 to TRBJ1-1, with D maybe TRBD1 (5 bases). This CDR3 region has 13 residues. The germline gives CDR1 SQVTM, CDR2 ANQGSEA. Trimming took 4 bases from V and 1 from J, leaving 10 bases between them. This CDR3 reads CSVGGRKNTEAFF. The CDR3 nucleotides are TGCAGCGTTGGGGGCAGAAAGAACACTGAAGCTTTCTTT.

This clone was found once. The V and J genes are TRBV29-1 and TRBJ2-2, with 9 bases matching TRBD1. The CDR3 totals 17 residues. CDR1 SQVTM and CDR2 ANQGSEA come from the germline V gene. The V segment lost 6 bases and the J segment 4 bases; nucleotides outside the gene matches: 15. DNA for the CDR3: TGCAGCGTCCTGGCCCCGGGACAGGGAATAATCACCGGGGAGCTGTTTTTT. Amino acids: CSVLAPGQGIITGELFF.

The chain recombines TRBV16 with TRBJ1-1; possible D gene TRBD1, 5 bases. Germline V lookup: CDR1 KGHSY, CDR2 FQNENV. The CDR3 consists of 13 residues. Between the trimmed V and J ends, which lost 5 bases and 1 base, there was a span of 8 bases. For the CDR3, the DNA is TGTGCCAGCAGCAATCAGGGGAACACTGAAGCTTTCTTT. It specifies CASSNQGNTEAFF.

The CDR3 is CASSRDRDSPLHF. The CDR3 DNA follows: TGTGCCAGCAGTCGGGACAGGGATTCACCCCTCCACTTT. J is TRBJ1-6 and V is TRBV27, with 9 bases that match TRBD1. There are 13 residues in the CDR3. The ends lost 5 bases at V and 8 bases at J; junction bases unmatched: 1. Germline CDR1 reads MNHEY; CDR2 reads SMNVEV (reference sequence).

This clone was seen a few times. The chain uses TRBV14 and TRBJ2-2; D call uncertain. The CDR3 is 14 residues long. The V gene's germline CDR1 is SGHDN and CDR2 FVKESK. Trimming shortened V by 2 bases and J by 4 bases, and 8 bases separated the two germline ends. Here the CDR3 DNA reads TGTGCCAGCAGCCAACTTTACGGCACCGGGGAGCTGTTTTTT. Its protein product is CASSQLYGTGELFF.

The V gene is TRBV11-3, the J gene TRBJ2-1; possible D gene TRBD2, 5 bases. Germline CDR1 and CDR2: SGHNT and YENEEA. The CDR3 consists of 14 residues. Trimming cost V 8 bases and J 3 bases, with 14 bases left between them. The CDR3: CASSRADNYNEQFF. In DNA, the CDR3 is TGTGCCAGCTCGAGGGCTGATAACTACAATGAGCAGTTCTTC.

In DNA form, the CDR3 reads TGTGTCAGAAGCTTACGCCCCGGACACTTTAATTCACCCCTCCACTTT. Protein: CVRSLRPGHFNSPLHF. The chain combines TRBV7-5 with TRBJ1-6; the table's D call, TRBD1, has no DNA check behind it. TRBV7-5 is a known pseudogene. The CDR3 extends over 16 amino acids.

V and J are TRBV5-1 and TRBJ2-5; D is perhaps TRBD1 (7 bases). Trimming pared 6 bases from V and 5 bases from J, leaving 26 bases between. Germline V gene sequence: CDR1 SGHRS, CDR2 YFSETQ. There are 17 residues in the CDR3. The CDR3 loop reads CASKRGEQDRFGETQYF. CDR3 DNA sequence: TGCGCCAGCAAGAGGGGGGAGCAGGACAGGTTTGGGGAGACCCAGTACTTC.